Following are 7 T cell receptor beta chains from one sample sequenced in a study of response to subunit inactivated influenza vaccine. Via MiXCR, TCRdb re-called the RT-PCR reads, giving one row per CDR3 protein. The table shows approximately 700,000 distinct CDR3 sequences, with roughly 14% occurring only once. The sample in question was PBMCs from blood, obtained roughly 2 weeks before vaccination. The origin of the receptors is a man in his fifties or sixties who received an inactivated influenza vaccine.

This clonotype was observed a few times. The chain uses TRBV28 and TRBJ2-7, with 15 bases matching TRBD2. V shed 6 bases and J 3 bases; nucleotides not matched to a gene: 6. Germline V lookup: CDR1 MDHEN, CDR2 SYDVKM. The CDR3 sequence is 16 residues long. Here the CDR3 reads CASSRGTSGRYYEQYF. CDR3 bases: TGTGCCAGCAGCAGGGGGACTAGCGGGAGGTACTACGAGCAGTACTTC.

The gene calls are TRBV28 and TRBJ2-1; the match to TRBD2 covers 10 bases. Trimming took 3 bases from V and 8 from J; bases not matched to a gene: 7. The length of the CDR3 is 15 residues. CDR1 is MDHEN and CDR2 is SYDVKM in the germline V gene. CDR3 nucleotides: TGTGCCAGCAGTTTTGTGGCTAGCGGGAGATATGAGCAGTTCTTC. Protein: CASSFVASGRYEQFF. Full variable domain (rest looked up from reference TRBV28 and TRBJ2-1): DVKVTQSSRYLVKRTGEKVFLECVQDMDHENMFWYRQDPGLGLRLIYFSYDVKMKEKGDIPEGYSVSREKKERFSLILESASTNQTSMYLCASSFVASGRYEQFFGPGTRLTVL.

The CDR3 nucleotides are TGTGCCAGCAGCCAAGACCCAGGGGGCCGCGAGCAGTACTTC. It encodes CASSQDPGGREQYF. The chain employs TRBV4-2 and TRBJ2-7; TRBD1 matches at 8 bases. V was pared by 0 bases and J by 6 bases, with 4 bases of the junction left unmatched. The CDR3 consists of 14 residues. The germline V gene encodes CDR1 LGHNA and CDR2 YNFKEQ.

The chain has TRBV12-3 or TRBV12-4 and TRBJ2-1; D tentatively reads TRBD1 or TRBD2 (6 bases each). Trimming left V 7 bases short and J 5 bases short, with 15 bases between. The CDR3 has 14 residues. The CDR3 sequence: CASTQGRGHNEQFF. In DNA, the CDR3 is TGTGCCAGCACCCAGGGGCGGGGCCACAATGAGCAGTTCTTC.

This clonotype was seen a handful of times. The DNA for the CDR3 is TGTGCCAGCAGCGGCCGGGACAGGGTCCACGAGCAGTACTTC. The encoded protein is CASSGRDRVHEQYF. V and J are TRBV7-9 and TRBJ2-7; 9 nucleotides agree with TRBD1. This CDR3 spans 14 amino acids. V was clipped by 5 bases and J by 5 bases; unmatched bases: 7. CDR1 SEHNR and CDR2 FQNEAQ come from the germline V gene (reference sequence).

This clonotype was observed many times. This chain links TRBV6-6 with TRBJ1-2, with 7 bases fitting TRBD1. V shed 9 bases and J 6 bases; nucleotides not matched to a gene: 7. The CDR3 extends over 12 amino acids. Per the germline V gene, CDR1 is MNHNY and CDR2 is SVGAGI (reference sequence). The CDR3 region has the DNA TGTGCCAGTCTCGGAGGACAGGATGGCTACACCTTC. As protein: CASLGGQDGYTF.

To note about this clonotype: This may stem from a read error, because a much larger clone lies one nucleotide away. The CDR3 spells CASSLAREGAGGLQETQYF. The CDR3 DNA is TGTGCCAGCAGCTTAGCTCGAGAGGGGGCGGGAGGACTCCAAGAGACCCAGTACTTC. The chain is built from TRBV3-1 and TRBJ2-5, with TRBD2 as a possible D gene (8 bases). The CDR3 runs 19 residues. The V end was cut by 5 bases, the J end by 1 base, with 26 bases between. Germline loops: CDR1 LGHDT, CDR2 YNNKEL (reference sequence).